A single sample is the source of the 26 T cell receptor beta chains below, sequenced in a study of cytomegalovirus exposure and HLA in healthy donors. PCR amplification relied on 60 Vbeta primers (plus 13 Jbeta primers). Only in-frame clones appear in the TCRdb table, and some are missing; sequencing was by immunoSEQ multiplex PCR. There are around 130,000 clones in the sample; around three quarters occur only once, and under 3% lies in the top ten. The specimen sequenced was PBMCs. The receptors stem from a woman aged 60-75 years in good health and CMV-seropositive.

The chain is built from TRBV5-1 and TRBJ1-2, with 10 bases lining up with TRBD1. Losses at the gene ends were 4 bases for V and 7 bases for J; bases not matched to a gene: 13. In germline, CDR1 is SGHRS, CDR2 YFSETQ. This CDR3 is 16 amino acids long. The CDR3 reads CASSAGTGAGSGGYTF. The CDR3 coding sequence is TGCGCCAGCAGCGCAGGGACAGGGGCGGGGAGTGGTGGCTACACCTTC.

The table lists this clone with a few counts. The V gene is TRBV10-2, the J gene TRBJ1-5, with 11 bases matching TRBD1. The germline gives CDR1 WSHSY, CDR2 SAAADI. V lost 5 bases, J lost 5 bases, and 2 bases stayed unmatched. This CDR3 has 14 amino acids. DNA for the CDR3: TGCGCCAGCAGTCCGGGACAGGGGGATCAGCCCCAGCATTTT. Translating it yields CASSPGQGDQPQHF.

This clone appeared a few times. The chain carries TRBV7-6 and TRBJ1-2; 10 nucleotides line up with TRBD1. The ends lost 5 bases at V and 8 bases at J; junction bases unmatched: 8. The germline CDR1 and CDR2 sequences are SGHVS and FNYEAQ. CDR3 length: 14 residues. CDR3 residues: CASSDRDRGQGYTF. DNA of the CDR3: TGTGCCAGCAGCGACCGGGACAGGGGACAAGGCTACACCTTC.

This chain uses TRBV4-2 with TRBJ1-2; D unresolved. Germline lookup yields CDR1 LGHNA and CDR2 YNFKEQ. This CDR3 has 15 amino acids. Trimming took 1 base from V and 4 from J, leaving 13 bases between them. As DNA, the CDR3 is TGTGCCAGCAGCCAAGTAGAGAGCCTCTCCTATGGCTACACCTTC. Translating gives CASSQVESLSYGYTF.

The chain joins TRBV10-2 to TRBJ1-1; D unresolved. The V gene lost 0 bases and the J gene lost 1 base, with 3 bases spanning the gap. The length of the CDR3 is 13 residues. Germline CDR1 reads WSHSY; CDR2 reads SAAADI. This chain's CDR3 is CASSESRNTEAFF. As DNA, the CDR3 is TGCGCCAGCAGTGAGTCCAGGAACACTGAAGCTTTCTTT.

The genes are TRBV11-2 and TRBJ1-4; maybe TRBD1 (6 bases). Trimming removed 6 bases from V and 4 bases from J, with 15 bases in between. Germline CDR1 is SGHAT and CDR2 is FQNNGV. This CDR3 is 15 amino acids long. CDR3 sequence: CASRARGAGNEKLFF. The CDR3 DNA sequence: TGTGCCAGCAGGGCCCGGGGGGCGGGTAATGAAAAACTGTTTTTT.

The chain employs TRBV10-3 and TRBJ1-5, with D maybe TRBD1 (5 bases). Germline CDR1 is ENHRY and CDR2 is SYGVKD. The CDR3 spans 12 residues. Between the trimmed V and J ends, which lost 3 bases and 5 bases, there was a span of 5 bases. The CDR3 sequence is CAISEGDQPQHF. CDR3 bases: TGTGCCATCAGTGAAGGGGATCAGCCCCAGCATTTT.

This chain uses TRBV9 with TRBJ2-7; D is perhaps TRBD1 (6 bases). Trimming removed 7 bases from V and 1 base from J, with 15 bases in between. In germline, CDR1 is SGDLS, CDR2 YYNGEE. The length of the CDR3 is 14 residues. CDR3 bases: TGTGCCAGCGCTATTTGGGACACGTCCTACGAGCAGTACTTC. Protein sequence: CASAIWDTSYEQYF.

The chain recombines TRBV2 with TRBJ2-1; D may be TRBD2 (6 bases). Germline values: CDR1 SNHLY, CDR2 FYNNEI. V lost 10 bases, J lost 2 bases, and 15 bases lay in between. This CDR3 is 14 amino acids long. CDR3 in DNA: TGTGCCACCAAACTTAGCGGAACCTACAATGAGCAGTTCTTC. It translates to CATKLSGTYNEQFF.

In this sample, this clone turned up many times. The genes are TRBV6-5 and TRBJ2-2, with D tentatively TRBD1 (6 bases). The germline V and J ends were trimmed by 2 bases and 1 base, with 8 bases remaining between them. Germline CDR1 reads MNHEY; CDR2 reads SVGAGI. The CDR3 loop spans 15 amino acids. Written as DNA, the CDR3 is TGTGCCAGCAGTTACAGGGGACAGAACACCGGGGAGCTGTTTTTT. It translates to CASSYRGQNTGELFF.

The table lists this clone with a few counts. V gene TRBV19 combines with J gene TRBJ1-1; possibly TRBD1 for D (5 bases). This CDR3 is built from 15 residues. V shed 4 bases and J shed 0 bases, with 12 bases lying between them. The germline V gene has CDR1 LNHDA and CDR2 SQIVND (reference sequence). CDR3 sequence: CASSKEGRMNTEAFF. The CDR3 nucleotides read TGTGCCAGTAGTAAAGAGGGGCGCATGAACACTGAAGCTTTCTTT.

The genes are TRBV18 and TRBJ2-7; 10 bases map to TRBD1. The CDR3 is made up of 15 amino acids. Germline CDR1 reads KGHSH; CDR2 reads LQKENI. The J segment lost 3 bases and the V segment lost 3 bases, leaving 5 bases of the junction unmatched. The CDR3 sequence: CASSPAGQGDYEQYF. DNA for the CDR3: TGTGCCAGCTCACCTGCCGGACAGGGGGACTACGAGCAGTACTTC.

This chain links TRBV20-1 with TRBJ2-2; TRBD2 agrees at 8 bases. CDR3 length: 11 amino acids. CDR1 DFQATT and CDR2 SNEGSKA come from the germline V gene (reference sequence). Here the CDR3 reads CRGGVGGELFF. Here the CDR3 DNA reads TGCCGGGGGGGGGTGGGCGGGGAGCTGTTTTTT.

The V call is TRBV5-1, the J call TRBJ1-1; TRBD1 aligns across 11 bases. The V and J ends lost 0 bases and 5 bases, in that order; junction bases with no gene match: 6. CDR1 is SGHRS and CDR2 is YFSETQ in the germline V gene. CDR3 size: 16 residues. CDR3 loop: CASSLAGTGGWTEAFF. For the CDR3, the DNA is TGCGCCAGCAGCTTGGCCGGGACAGGGGGATGGACTGAAGCTTTCTTT.

CDR3 in DNA: TGTGCCACTAAATCGGACAGGCCTTCCTACGAGCAGTACTTC. This codes for CATKSDRPSYEQYF. This chain connects TRBV5-4 to TRBJ2-5; TRBD1 matches at 7 bases. The assigned J gene may be wrong: the sequence end matches TRBJ2-7 better. CDR3 length: 14 amino acids. The germline gives CDR1 SGHNT, CDR2 YYREEE (reference sequence).

The V gene is TRBV6-6, the J gene TRBJ2-7, with D possibly TRBD1 on 6 matching bases. CDR1 and CDR2 from the germline V gene are MNHNY and SVGAGI (reference sequence). This CDR3 is built from 14 residues. Trimming shortened V by 6 bases and J by 4 bases, and 16 bases separated the two germline ends. CDR3 amino acids: CASRSQGEGYEQYF. The CDR3 nucleotides read TGTGCCAGCAGATCACAGGGAGAAGGATACGAGCAGTACTTC.

The chain employs TRBV9 and TRBJ2-2, with D perhaps TRBD2 (7 bases). This CDR3 spans 16 amino acids. The V end lost 0 bases, the J end lost 3 bases, and 12 bases lay between the germline ends. Germline V gives CDR1 SGDLS, CDR2 YYNGEE. The CDR3 DNA is TGTGCCAGCAGCGTAGGCGGGGGCCCTTACACCGGGGAGCTGTTTTTT. Amino acid sequence: CASSVGGGPYTGELFF.

This rearrangement joins TRBV6-1 to TRBJ2-5, with TRBD2 matching 8 bases. The CDR3 spans 16 residues. Trimming took 1 base from V and 4 from J; bases not matched to a gene: 8. Germline-derived CDR1 and CDR2 are MNHNS and SASEGT. CDR3 protein: CASSEGAGGLRETQYF. The CDR3 nucleotides read TGTGCCAGCAGTGAAGGGGCGGGGGGCCTCCGAGAGACCCAGTACTTC.

This sequence joins TRBV6-5 and TRBJ1-6; D ambiguous. From germline, CDR1 is MNHEY and CDR2 SVGAGI. The CDR3 length is 12 residues. V lost 5 bases to trimming and J lost 6 bases, with 5 bases between them. CDR3 region: CASSQLNSPLHF. For the CDR3, the DNA is TGTGCCAGCAGTCAACTTAATTCACCCCTCCACTTT.

A note on this clone: The identical CDR3 is also encoded by other nucleotide sequences in the sample. This chain links TRBV4-1 with TRBJ1-1; possibly TRBD1 for D (6 bases). The CDR3 is 16 amino acids. Trimming removed 0 bases at V and 0 bases at J, with 11 bases between. Germline CDR1 and CDR2: MGHRA and YSYEKL. The CDR3: CASSQDGTGLNTEAFF. The CDR3 DNA sequence: TGCGCCAGCAGCCAAGATGGTACAGGGCTGAACACTGAAGCTTTCTTT.

V gene TRBV25-1 combines with J gene TRBJ2-7; 7 nucleotides match TRBD1. The V and J ends lost 4 bases and 1 base, in that order; junction bases with no gene match: 7. Germline V gene data show CDR1 as MGHDK and CDR2 as SYGVNS. The CDR3 is made up of 15 amino acids. CDR3 in DNA: TGTGCCAGCAGTGCCCTCGGGACAGTTTCCTACGAGCAGTACTTC. Its protein is CASSALGTVSYEQYF.

The chain links TRBV7-3 to TRBJ2-5; 14 positions match TRBD2. CDR1 and CDR2 from the germline V gene are SGHTA and FQGTGA. With 5 bases clipped from V and 2 bases from J, the junction kept 13 bases outside the gene matches. This CDR3 has 19 amino acids. CDR3 nucleotides: TGTGCCAGCAGCAATGCCCAGACTAGCGGGGGGGCAAGGCAAGAGACCCAGTACTTC. This encodes CASSNAQTSGGARQETQYF.

This chain links TRBV10-3 with TRBJ1-1, with a weak D call TRBD1 (5 bases). CDR3 size: 13 residues. Trimming stripped 2 bases from V and 13 bases from J, with 17 bases between. Germline CDR1 and CDR2: ENHRY and SYGVKD. The CDR3 loop is CAISEVEGPGGFF. DNA for the CDR3: TGTGCCATCAGTGAGGTTGAGGGACCGGGGGGTTTCTTT.

The gene calls are TRBV15 and TRBJ1-5; D ambiguous. The V end was cut by 2 bases, the J end by 1 base, with 15 bases between. Germline CDR1 and CDR2: LNHNV and YYDKDF (reference sequence). This CDR3 has 17 residues. The CDR3 loop reads CATSRRRSTSSNQPQHF. The CDR3 nucleotides are TGTGCCACCAGCAGACGCAGGTCGACGTCGAGCAATCAGCCCCAGCATTTT.

J is TRBJ1-5 and V is TRBV28; 10 nucleotides agree with TRBD1. CDR3 length: 21 residues. The germline gives CDR1 MDHEN, CDR2 SYDVKM. Trimming took 5 bases from V and 2 from J; bases not matched to a gene: 21. The CDR3 loop is CASSTIYNRRTGGEGNQPQHF. In DNA form, the CDR3 reads TGTGCCAGCAGTACAATATACAACCGAAGGACAGGGGGTGAGGGCAATCAGCCCCAGCATTTT.

The chain carries TRBV5-1 and TRBJ2-3; D possibly corresponds to TRBD1 (5 bases). Trimming cost V 2 bases and J 4 bases, with 11 bases left between them. The V gene's germline CDR1 is SGHRS and CDR2 YFSETQ. The CDR3 is 14 amino acids. The CDR3 reads CASSFAGNPDTQYF. Here the CDR3 DNA reads TGCGCCAGCAGCTTTGCAGGGAACCCAGATACGCAGTATTTT.